This T cell receptor beta chain was retrieved from a study of T cell responses to AZD1222 COVID-19 vaccine. Study-level points and caveats: Clonal diversity may have been underestimated in mostly white British donors. Seropositivity was recorded at baseline in only 6 or 7 AZD1222 recipients. The study found Spike-specific TCR breadth and depth rose after two AZD1222 doses.

Profiled with immunoSEQ multiplex PCR; TCRdb holds only in-frame clones, not every one. The sample includes some 120,000 clones, around 84% seen only once; the top ten take over 25%. In the case of this clone: Antigen unknown.

Trimming removed 7 bases at V and 6 bases at J, with 15 bases between. CDR1 is SNHLY and CDR2 is FYNNEI in the germline V gene. This CDR3 is 13 amino acids long. The sample in question was peripheral blood, obtained 28 days after the second AZD1222 dose. This TCR derives from an adult who received the AZD1222 COVID-19 vaccine. The J gene is TRBJ1-2, the V gene TRBV2; the D gene is possibly TRBD1 (6 bases). The CDR3 DNA is TGTGCCAGCACGGTGCGGGGGGCAGATGGCTACACCTTC. Its protein is CASTVRGADGYTF.